Listed here are 17 T cell receptor beta chains from one sample, sequenced in a study of blood T cell repertoires in COVID-19. This table comes from immunoSEQ multiplex PCR, and its TCRdb copy is limited to in-frame clones, with some not included. The profile covers over 350,000 clones, with just under 90% appearing a single time and 10% taken by the ten largest. Sequenced sample: PBMCs or T cells enriched from blood (not recorded which). The receptors were sampled from a woman in her forties or fifties who had recovered from COVID-19.

The chain joins TRBV6-5 to TRBJ1-5, with D possibly being TRBD1 (6 bases). In germline, CDR1 is MNHEY, CDR2 SVGAGI. V dropped 6 bases and J dropped 3 bases, with 9 bases sitting between them. The CDR3 length is 13 residues. This CDR3 is CASSDRTNQPQHF. The CDR3 region has the DNA TGTGCCAGCAGCGACAGGACCAATCAGCCCCAGCATTTT.

This clone was seen only a few times. This chain uses TRBV25-1 with TRBJ1-2; 7 bases match TRBD1. This CDR3 contains 13 residues. Losses at the gene ends were 6 bases for V and 6 bases for J; bases not matched to a gene: 7. Germline CDR1 and CDR2: MGHDK and SYGVNS. The CDR3 nucleotides are TGTGCCAGCAGAAGGACAGGCGTCGATGGCTACACCTTC. Translating it yields CASRRTGVDGYTF.

Only a few counts were recorded for this clone. The DNA for the CDR3 is TGTGCCTGGATCCCCAAACCGGGACAGAAGGCGCTGGACGAGCAGTACTTC. This gives the protein CAWIPKPGQKALDEQYF. V is TRBV30 and J is TRBJ2-7; 7 bases are shared with TRBD1. In germline, CDR1 is GTSNPN, CDR2 SVGIG (reference sequence). This CDR3 spans 17 amino acids. V gave up 4 bases and J gave up 5 bases; unmatched junction bases: 20.

J is TRBJ2-7 and V is TRBV9; 10 bases match TRBD2. The CDR3 runs 16 residues. Per the germline V gene, CDR1 is SGDLS and CDR2 is YYNGEE. Unmatched junction bases numbered 7, after V lost 0 bases and J lost 4 bases. CDR3 amino acids: CASSVDSGGAFYEQYF. DNA for the CDR3: TGTGCCAGCAGCGTAGACAGCGGGGGGGCCTTTTACGAGCAGTACTTC.

This clone was seen only a few times. The gene calls are TRBV7-9 and TRBJ2-5; 10 nucleotides match TRBD2. Germline V gives CDR1 SEHNR, CDR2 FQNEAQ (reference sequence). This CDR3 is 11 amino acids long. DNA for the CDR3: TGTGTAGCGGGGGGTTCGGAGACCCAGTACTTC. It yields the protein CVAGGSETQYF.

The chain uses TRBV19 and TRBJ1-4; TRBD1 agrees at 9 bases. J was trimmed by 3 bases and V by 5 bases; bases with no gene match: 4. This CDR3 contains 15 residues. Per the germline V gene, CDR1 is LNHDA and CDR2 is SQIVND (reference sequence). In DNA, the CDR3 is TGTGCCAGTAGTCTTCGGACAGGGGCTAATGAAAAACTGTTTTTT. It encodes CASSLRTGANEKLFF.

V usage is TRBV7-9 and J usage is TRBJ1-2; the D gene is possibly TRBD1 (6 bases). Germline CDR1 and CDR2: SEHNR and FQNEAQ (reference sequence). The CDR3 length is 17 residues. V lost 1 base and J lost 6, with 21 bases in between. CDR3 loop: CASSLEGGGRRSDGYTF. DNA for the CDR3: TGTGCCAGCAGCTTAGAAGGTGGGGGCAGAAGGTCGGATGGCTACACCTTC.

This chain uses TRBV2 with TRBJ1-5; D remains unclear. The CDR3 covers 14 residues. Germline V gene data show CDR1 as SNHLY and CDR2 as FYNNEI. Trimming took 6 bases from V and 9 from J, leaving 18 bases between them. The CDR3 DNA is TGTGCCAGCAGGAGGCCGTTAGGCGCGGGGCCCCAGCATTTT. It codes for CASRRPLGAGPQHF.

The chain couples TRBV7-9 to TRBJ1-6; D is possibly TRBD1 (5 bases). Germline CDR1 and CDR2: SEHNR and FQNEAQ (reference sequence). Trimming removed 6 bases at V and 8 bases at J, with 14 bases between. This CDR3 is 14 amino acids long. DNA for the CDR3: TGTGCCAGCAGACCAAGGGGTAGGGATTCACCCCTCCACTTT. Translating it yields CASRPRGRDSPLHF.

The chain employs TRBV2 and TRBJ2-5, with TRBD2 matching 9 bases. From germline, CDR1 is SNHLY and CDR2 FYNNEI. V trimming: 11 bases; J trimming: 1 base; junction bases outside the gene matches: 11. The CDR3 loop spans 15 amino acids. The CDR3, as DNA: TGTGCCGGGGGAAGGCCTAGCGGGGCCCAAGAGACCCAGTACTTC. Translation gives CAGGRPSGAQETQYF.

The chain recombines TRBV9 with TRBJ2-2, with 7 bases lining up with TRBD1. Germline trimming cut 6 bases from V and 2 bases from J; bases unmatched to any gene: 7. Germline CDR1 SGDLS, CDR2 YYNGEE. The CDR3 runs 15 residues. The CDR3 loop reads CASTSRDRNTGELFF. For the CDR3, the DNA is TGTGCCAGCACCTCCCGGGACAGAAACACCGGGGAGCTGTTTTTT.

The chain uses TRBV6-5 and TRBJ1-1, with 9 positions matching TRBD1. CDR1 and CDR2 from the germline V gene are MNHEY and SVGAGI. The CDR3 sequence is 14 residues long. With 11 bases clipped from V and 0 bases from J, the junction kept 7 bases outside the gene matches. The CDR3 loop reads CAVRDRVMNTEAFF. The DNA for the CDR3 is TGTGCCGTCCGGGACAGGGTAATGAACACTGAAGCTTTCTTT.

The rearrangement joins TRBV19 to TRBJ2-6; D is possibly TRBD1 (6 bases). CDR3 length: 12 amino acids. Germline CDR1 reads LNHDA; CDR2 reads SQIVND (reference sequence). V was clipped by 7 bases and J by 13 bases, with 14 bases between them. The CDR3 is CASNEQGSVLTF. CDR3 nucleotide sequence: TGTGCCAGTAACGAACAGGGCTCGGTCCTGACTTTC.

V usage is TRBV18 and J usage is TRBJ1-4; D is perhaps TRBD1 (5 bases). The CDR3 spans 13 residues. Germline V lookup: CDR1 KGHSH, CDR2 LQKENI. The ends were cut back, 5 bases at V and 4 bases at J, with 8 bases in the middle. For the CDR3, the DNA is TGTGCCAGCTCAAGGGGATATAATGAAAAACTGTTTTTT. Translated, it gives CASSRGYNEKLFF.

The chain employs TRBV4-1 and TRBJ2-1; 13 nucleotides align to TRBD2. Trimming cost V 1 base and J 4 bases; bases outside gene matches: 1. Germline V lookup: CDR1 MGHRA, CDR2 YSYEKL. The CDR3 spans 16 residues. The CDR3 DNA follows: TGCGCCAGCAGCCAAGGACTAGCGGGGGGATACAATGAGCAGTTCTTC. This codes for CASSQGLAGGYNEQFF.

V usage is TRBV10-3 and J usage is TRBJ1-1, with a possible D match to TRBD1 (6 bases). In germline, CDR1 is ENHRY, CDR2 SYGVKD. The V end was cut by 4 bases, the J end by 5 bases, with 11 bases between. The CDR3 loop spans 13 amino acids. As DNA, the CDR3 is TGTGCCATCAGTGGGAGGGGGGGAACTGAAGCTTTCTTT. Amino acids: CAISGRGGTEAFF.

The V gene is TRBV3-1 (or the pseudogene TRBV3-2), the J gene TRBJ2-3; no firm D call. Germline CDR1 LGHDT, CDR2 YNNKEL (reference sequence). The CDR3 loop spans 13 amino acids. Trimming pared 4 bases from V and 5 bases from J, leaving 10 bases between. The CDR3 protein is CASSPAPGDTQYF. The CDR3 bases are TGTGCCAGCAGCCCCGCACCGGGAGATACGCAGTATTTT.